The 27 T cell receptor beta chains in this list originate from one sample, sequenced in a study of cytomegalovirus exposure and HLA in healthy donors. Primers for the PCR totalled 60 Vbeta and 13 Jbeta. Assay used: immunoSEQ multiplex PCR; TCRdb lists only in-frame clones, some missing. Of about 150,000 clones listed, about 74% were seen once; the top ten hold roughly 3%. Sequencing was performed on PBMCs. Receptors originate from a man in his forties or fifties in good health and CMV-seronegative.

CDR3 bases: TGTGCCAGCAGCTTTGGTACGCGTAGCAGGGGCTATGGCTACACCTTC. Amino acid sequence: CASSFGTRSRGYGYTF. The chain joins TRBV5-6 to TRBJ1-2; possible D gene TRBD1, 6 bases. From germline, CDR1 is SGHDT and CDR2 YYEEEE. This CDR3 has 16 amino acids. Trimming removed 2 bases from V and 4 bases from J, with 18 bases in between.

The chain carries TRBV9 and TRBJ1-2; D is perhaps TRBD1 (6 bases). Germline V CDR1 and CDR2: SGDLS, YYNGEE. With 3 bases removed from V and 6 bases from J, the gap between germline ends came to 21 bases. CDR3 length equals 16 residues. CDR3 sequence (DNA): TGTGCCAGCAGCGATAACAGGGTCGGAGGCTACAATGGCTACACCTTC. This sequence encodes CASSDNRVGGYNGYTF. The full variable domain, completed using reference TRBV9 and TRBJ1-2, is DSGVTQTPKHLITATGQRVTLRCSPRSGDLSVYWYQQSLDQGLQFLIQYYNGEERAKGNILERFSAQQFPDLHSELNLSSLELGDSALYFCASSDNRVGGYNGYTFGSGTRLTVV.

The chain uses TRBV19 and TRBJ2-7; 8 positions agree with TRBD2. The CDR3 is made up of 15 amino acids. Losses at the gene ends were 2 bases for V and 1 base for J; bases not matched to a gene: 4. The germline V gene encodes CDR1 LNHDA and CDR2 SQIVND (reference sequence). The CDR3 protein is CASSISSGGSYEQYF. Here the CDR3 DNA reads TGTGCCAGTAGTATATCAAGCGGGGGTTCCTACGAGCAGTACTTC.

V is TRBV9 and J is TRBJ2-7; 9 bases agree with TRBD2. This CDR3 is built from 14 residues. Losses at the gene ends were 4 bases for V and 2 bases for J; bases not matched to a gene: 4. Per germline, CDR1 SGDLS and CDR2 YYNGEE. CDR3 amino acids: CASSQSGGTYEQYF. The DNA of the CDR3 is TGTGCCAGCAGCCAGAGCGGGGGGACCTACGAGCAGTACTTC.

This clone was detected a few times. The chain joins TRBV5-6 to TRBJ1-2; D might be TRBD1 (6 bases). CDR1 is SGHDT, CDR2 YYEEEE, per germline. The CDR3 is 16 residues long. V was shortened by 0 bases and J by 2 bases, with 14 bases between the two germline ends. As DNA, the CDR3 is TGTGCCAGCAGCTTGGGACAGGCGCTTGAGAACTATGGCTACACCTTC. Translated, it gives CASSLGQALENYGYTF. Looking up the rest from reference TRBV5-6 and TRBJ1-2 gives the full variable domain: DAGVTQSPTHLIKTRGQQVTLRCSPKSGHDTVSWYQQALGQGPQFIFQYYEEEERQRGNFPDRFSGHQFPNYSSELNVNALLLGDSALYLCASSLGQALENYGYTFGSGTRLTVV.

V and J are TRBV7-9 and TRBJ1-2; a possible D gene is TRBD1 (5 bases). Germline V gene data show CDR1 as SEHNR and CDR2 as FQNEAQ (reference sequence). This CDR3 contains 12 residues. Trimming removed 3 bases at V and 6 bases at J, with 8 bases between. The CDR3 region is CASSLTEDGYTF. CDR3 coding DNA: TGTGCCAGCAGCTTGACAGAGGATGGCTACACCTTC.

V is TRBV13 and J is TRBJ1-1; 10 bases fit TRBD1. The germline gives CDR1 PRHDT, CDR2 FYEKMQ (reference sequence). The CDR3 is 17 residues long. The V gene end was trimmed by 0 bases and the J gene end by 0 bases; junction bases not matched to a gene: 4. The CDR3 loop reads CASSLGGTGDLNTEAFF. The CDR3 DNA reads TGTGCCAGCAGCTTAGGGGGGACAGGGGATTTGAACACTGAAGCTTTCTTT.

This chain uses TRBV5-1 with TRBJ2-5; D possibly corresponds to TRBD2 (5 bases). The V and J ends lost 1 base and 3 bases respectively, with 10 bases between them. The CDR3 loop spans 14 amino acids. Germline V gene data show CDR1 as SGHRS and CDR2 as YFSETQ. This CDR3 is CASSLMGSEETQYF. CDR3 nucleotide sequence: TGCGCCAGCAGCTTGATGGGGAGTGAAGAGACCCAGTACTTC.

The rearrangement joins TRBV6-5 to TRBJ1-2, with 7 bases fitting TRBD1. The CDR3 spans 15 residues. V dropped 5 bases and J dropped 2; count of bases not matched to a gene: 8. The V gene's germline CDR1 is MNHEY and CDR2 SVGAGI. This chain's CDR3 is CASSTDRSPNYGYTF. CDR3 in DNA: TGTGCCAGCAGTACGGACAGGAGCCCCAACTATGGCTACACCTTC.

The chain carries TRBV19 and TRBJ1-5; TRBD1 matches 7 bases. CDR3 length: 17 amino acids. Germline CDR1 LNHDA, CDR2 SQIVND (reference sequence). Trimming cost V 5 bases and J 0 bases; bases outside gene matches: 10. CDR3 coding DNA: TGTGCCAGTAGTTCGAAACAGGGGAGTTATAGCAATCAGCCCCAGCATTTT. Residues: CASSSKQGSYSNQPQHF.

The V gene is TRBV5-6, the J gene TRBJ1-6, with D perhaps matching TRBD1 (6 bases). Germline assignment: CDR1 SGHDT and CDR2 YYEEEE. Between the trimmed V and J ends, which lost 0 bases and 7 bases, there was a span of 17 bases. CDR3 length: 17 amino acids. The CDR3 DNA follows: TGTGCCAGCAGCTTGGGTCACAGGGAGCTTCGGAATTCACCCCTCCACTTT. Its protein product is CASSLGHRELRNSPLHF.

This sequence joins TRBV7-7 and TRBJ2-7; D is perhaps TRBD1 (5 bases). The CDR3 has 17 residues. Per the germline V gene, CDR1 is SSHAT and CDR2 is FNYEAQ (reference sequence). With 3 bases removed from V and 5 bases from J, the gap between germline ends came to 23 bases. Here the CDR3 DNA reads TGTGCCAGCAGCTTTTCCCCACCAGGGTCCGGGTCCGACGAGCAGTACTTC. Translation gives CASSFSPPGSGSDEQYF.

This rearrangement joins TRBV4-2 to TRBJ2-7, with 7 bases matching TRBD2. Trimming cost V 0 bases and J 4 bases; bases outside gene matches: 6. The germline V gene has CDR1 LGHNA and CDR2 YNFKEQ. The CDR3 length is 15 residues. The CDR3, as DNA: TGTGCCAGCAGCCAAGAGACTAGCTCTACATACGAGCAGTACTTC. It is translated as CASSQETSSTYEQYF.

The V and J genes are TRBV20-1 and TRBJ2-7; tentative D call: TRBD2 (6 bases). CDR1 is DFQATT and CDR2 is SNEGSKA in the germline V gene (reference sequence). This CDR3 spans 11 amino acids. Trimming shortened V by 2 bases and J by 6 bases, and 8 bases separated the two germline ends. The CDR3 protein is CSARTGGEQYF. CDR3 nucleotide sequence: TGCAGTGCTAGAACCGGGGGCGAGCAGTACTTC.

This clone was seen just once. V and J are TRBV5-6 and TRBJ2-7; TRBD1 aligns across 11 bases. V shed 0 bases, J shed 5 bases, and the junction held 1 base outside the gene matches. The CDR3 has 14 residues. CDR1 is SGHDT, CDR2 YYEEEE, per germline. The CDR3 is CASSLGTGGDEQYF. The DNA for the CDR3 is TGTGCCAGCAGCTTGGGGACAGGGGGCGACGAGCAGTACTTC. Full variable domain (outside the CDR3, taken from reference TRBV5-6 and TRBJ2-7): DAGVTQSPTHLIKTRGQQVTLRCSPKSGHDTVSWYQQALGQGPQFIFQYYEEEERQRGNFPDRFSGHQFPNYSSELNVNALLLGDSALYLCASSLGTGGDEQYFGPGTRLTVT.

The chain has TRBV19 and TRBJ1-5; D is unclear. The germline gives CDR1 LNHDA, CDR2 SQIVND (reference sequence). The CDR3 is 17 residues long. V lost 5 bases and J lost 7, with 24 bases in between. CDR3 DNA sequence: TGTGCCAGTAGTGTCCGTTGGAGGACTTCTAGCGGGCAGCCCCAGCATTTT. Amino acid sequence: CASSVRWRTSSGQPQHF.

The chain links TRBV6-5 to TRBJ2-3; 7 nucleotides match TRBD1. The germline V gene has CDR1 MNHEY and CDR2 SVGAGI. J gave up 6 bases and V 6 bases, and 6 bases lay outside the gene matches. This CDR3 contains 13 residues. CDR3 nucleotides: TGTGCCAGCAGAGCTGACAGGGTGGATACGCAGTATTTT. As protein: CASRADRVDTQYF.

This clone was counted only a few times. The V gene is TRBV7-2, the J gene TRBJ2-7; possible D gene TRBD1, 6 bases. Germline V lookup: CDR1 SGHTA, CDR2 FQGNSA. This CDR3 is built from 13 residues. V shed 4 bases and J shed 6 bases, with 13 bases lying between them. As DNA, the CDR3 is TGTGCCAGCAGCTCACAGGGTCTGGGCGAGCAGTACTTC. Amino acids: CASSSQGLGEQYF.

The chain links TRBV6-1 to TRBJ1-3; D is possibly TRBD1 (5 bases). CDR3 length: 14 amino acids. Per the germline V gene, CDR1 is MNHNS and CDR2 is SASEGT. Trimming stripped 3 bases from V and 5 bases from J, with 11 bases between. CDR3 residues: CASSEEGQRNTIYF. In DNA form, the CDR3 reads TGTGCCAGCAGTGAGGAGGGGCAGAGAAACACCATATATTTT.

V and J are TRBV18 and TRBJ1-4, with D tentatively TRBD1 (5 bases). Germline V gene lookup returns CDR1 KGHSH and CDR2 LQKENI. This CDR3 spans 13 amino acids. V lost 11 bases, J lost 3 bases, and 13 bases lay in between. This CDR3 is CASLRGSNEKLFF. Written as DNA, the CDR3 is TGTGCCTCTTTGCGGGGGTCTAATGAAAAACTGTTTTTT.

J is TRBJ2-2 and V is TRBV5-8, with TRBD2 as a possible D gene (5 bases). Germline CDR1 reads SGHTS; CDR2 reads YDEGEE. CDR3 size: 15 residues. Trimming removed 6 bases at V and 2 bases at J, with 14 bases between. In DNA form, the CDR3 reads TGTGCCAGCACCCCTGCGGGTTCAAACACCGGGGAGCTGTTTTTT. Protein sequence: CASTPAGSNTGELFF.

The V and J genes are TRBV18 and TRBJ1-1, with 12 positions matching TRBD1. V lost 1 base and J lost 8; bases outside the gene matches: 5. Germline lookup yields CDR1 KGHSH and CDR2 LQKENI. The CDR3 covers 15 residues. The CDR3 coding sequence is TGTGCCAGCTCACCACTACCGGGACAGGGGGCCGAAGCTTTCTTT. It is translated as CASSPLPGQGAEAFF. Combining the CDR3 with reference TRBV18 and TRBJ1-1 gives the whole variable domain NAGVMQNPRHLVRRRGQEARLRCSPMKGHSHVYWYRQLPEEGLKFMVYLQKENIIDESGMPKERFSAEFPKEGPSILRIQQVVRGDSAAYFCASSPLPGQGAEAFFGQGTRLTVV.

This chain joins TRBV11-3 and TRBJ2-7, with 9 positions matching TRBD1. Trimming removed 6 bases from V and 2 bases from J; junction bases left unmatched: 8. Germline CDR1 SGHNT, CDR2 YENEEA. The CDR3 consists of 15 residues. The CDR3 is CASSLPGQGTYEQYF. CDR3 sequence (DNA): TGTGCCAGCAGTTTACCGGGACAGGGAACCTACGAGCAGTACTTC.

With regard to this clone: Other DNA sequences in this sample translate to the same CDR3. This chain links TRBV7-9 with TRBJ2-7; 11 bases line up with TRBD2. The germline CDR1 and CDR2 sequences are SEHNR and FQNEAQ (reference sequence). Trimming cost V 3 bases and J 7 bases; bases outside gene matches: 5. The CDR3 extends over 14 amino acids. Written as DNA, the CDR3 is TGTGCCAGCAGCTTTAGCGGGAGGGCAGATGAGCAGTACTTC. Its protein is CASSFSGRADEQYF.

The gene calls are TRBV18 and TRBJ1-5, with D perhaps TRBD1 (5 bases). Germline V CDR1 and CDR2: KGHSH, LQKENI. The V gene lost 5 bases and the J gene lost 3 bases, with 8 bases spanning the gap. CDR3 length: 13 amino acids. CDR3 in DNA: TGTGCCAGCTCATCAGGGTCCAATCAGCCCCAGCATTTT. This gives the protein CASSSGSNQPQHF.

This clone was detected only once. This chain joins TRBV30 and TRBJ1-3, with TRBD1 identical over 7 bases. The germline V gene has CDR1 GTSNPN and CDR2 SVGIG (reference sequence). With V trimmed by 2 bases and J by 4 bases, 5 bases remained unmatched. The CDR3 spans 14 residues. CDR3 nucleotides: TGTGCCTGGAGTCCCCCGGACAGGGGAAACACCATATATTTT. Its translation: CAWSPPDRGNTIYF.

This chain links TRBV6-5 with TRBJ1-3; D not resolved. The CDR3 spans 13 residues. Germline V gives CDR1 MNHEY, CDR2 SVGAGI. CDR3: CATYRLSGNTIYF. CDR3 coding DNA: TGTGCGACTTACCGGCTCTCTGGAAACACCATATATTTT.